Listed below are T cell receptor beta chains from one sample, sequenced in a study of tumor and adjacent non-tumor tissue in lung cancer. From the multiplex PCR reads, TCRdb called clonotypes with MiXCR, one entry per CDR3 protein. The sample has 78,000 or so distinct CDR3 sequences; around 86% are singletons. What was sequenced was lung tumor tissue. The receptor source for this set is a woman aged 50 to 60 with non-small cell lung cancer. Both conserved end residues are part of each CDR3. D genes are given only for firm matches. Expanded clones are given a class, and other clones once, few, many or no size at all.

.,TRBV10-3,TRBJ2-7,.,CAISGPGGIYEQYF,TGTGCCATCAGTGGTCCGGGCGGGATCTACGAGCAATACTTC
.,TRBV6-2/TRBV6-3,TRBJ2-1,.,CARSPDRSGRLNVQFF,TGTGCCAGAAGCCCGGACCGGAGCGGGCGGTTGAATGTGCAGTTCTTC
.,TRBV5-6,TRBJ1-1,.,CTSNLGQRGTEAFF,TGTACCAGCAACTTGGGACAACGGGGGACTGAAGCTTTCTTT
.,TRBV12-3/TRBV12-4,TRBJ2-5,.,CVSSLTKGETHYF,TGTGTCAGCAGTTTGACCAAGGGGGAGACCCATTACTTC
TRBD2,TRBV5-1,TRBJ2-1,.,CASTIGTSVSNEQFF,TGCGCCAGCACCATTGGGACTAGCGTGAGCAATGAGCAGTTCTTC
.,TRBV5-5,TRBJ1-5,.,CPSSGRGFVQLQHF,TGTCCCAGCAGCGGGCGGGGTTTCGTCCAGCTCCAGCATTTT
.,TRBV24-1,TRBJ2-1,once,CATSKASCRSYNEQFF,TGTGCCACCAGTAAGGCCAGCTGTAGATCCTATAATGAGCAGTTTTTC
.,TRBV11-2,TRBJ2-1,.,CANNKGGGGYNEQFF,TGTGCCAACAACAAAGGGGGAGGGGGTTATAATGAGCAGTTCTTC
.,TRBV11-2,TRBJ1-5,.,CTSSLAGRGNRPQHF,TGTACCAGCAGCTTAGCGGGCCGAGGCAATCGCCCCCAGCATTTT
.,TRBV4-2,TRBJ1-3,medium-sized,CASSQYKVSGNTIYF,TGTGCCAGCAGCCAGTATAAAGTCTCTGGAAACACCATATATTTT
.,TRBV2,TRBJ1-1,once,CASSEGQGRNAEAFF,TGTGCCAGCAGTGAGGGGCAGGGCCGAAACGCTGAAGCTTTCTTT
.,TRBV20-1,TRBJ2-1,.,CGARLGNSYNEQFF,TGCGGTGCTAGACTAGGGAACTCCTACAATGAGCAGTTCTTC
.,TRBV20-1,TRBJ1-4,.,CSASQSAHEKLFF,TGCAGTGCTAGTCAGTCGGCGCATGAAAAACTGTTTTTT
.,TRBV7-9,TRBJ1-4,many,CASSFQAEKLFF,TGTGCCAGCAGCTTTCAGGCTGAAAAACTGTTTTTT
.,TRBV29-1,TRBJ1-4,.,CSVEAKGIEKLFF,TGCAGCGTTGAAGCCAAAGGGATAGAAAAACTGTTTTTT
.,TRBV4-2,TRBJ1-5,.,CASSLLWARETNQSQHF,TGTGCCAGCAGCCTCCTTTGGGCCAGAGAGACAAATCAGTCTCAGCATTTT
.,TRBV28,TRBJ1-1,.,CASSLGSLRGTEAIF,TGTGCAAGCAGTTTGGGTAGTCTGAGGGGAACTGAAGCTATCTTT
.,TRBV28,TRBJ2-7,.,CASSPIPGLEEYF,TGTGCCAGCAGCCCGATTCCAGGGTTAGAGGAGTACTTC
TRBD1,TRBV11-1,TRBJ2-3,.,CVSSIATGADTQYF,TGTGTCAGCAGTATAGCTACAGGGGCTGATACACAGTATTTT
.,TRBV20-1,TRBJ2-3,.,CSASPSGGGTYTQYF,TGCAGTGCAAGCCCTAGCGGAGGGGGCACATATACGCAGTATTTC
.,TRBV4-2,TRBJ1-5,.,CASSQGGTCNQPQQF,TGTGCCAGCAGCCAAGGTGGCACATGTAATCAGCCCCAGCAATTT
.,TRBV6-5,TRBJ2-5,.,CVSSRTLETHYF,TGTGTCAGCAGTCGCACCTTAGAGACCCATTACTTC
TRBD2,TRBV4-2,TRBJ2-7,medium-sized,CASSLTSGSLYEQYF,TGTGCCAGCAGCCTAACTAGCGGGAGTCTTTACGAGCAGTACTTC
.,TRBV2,TRBJ2-3,once,CASNEDLGADTQYF,TGTGCCAGCAATGAAGATTTGGGGGCAGATACGCAGTATTTT
TRBD1,TRBV6-5,TRBJ1-4,.,CASSLLGTGDHEKLFF,TGTGCCAGTAGTCTTCTCGGGACAGGGGATCATGAAAAACTGTTTTTT
TRBD2,TRBV11-1,TRBJ2-3,once,CASGETSGSMTDMQYF,TGTGCCAGCGGCGAGACTAGCGGGAGCATGACAGATATGCAGTATTTT
.,TRBV12-3/TRBV12-4,TRBJ1-1,many,CASSGGLLPSTEAFF,TGTGCCAGCAGCGGGGGGTTGCTGCCGAGCACTGAAGCTTTCTTT
.,TRBV20-1,TRBJ1-2,.,CNAKGVVYDYTF,TGCAATGCTAAGGGAGTCGTCTATGACTACACCTTC
.,TRBV20-1,TRBJ2-1,.,CNARGGNHNEQFF,TGCAACGCTAGAGGCGGGAACCACAATGAGCAGTTCTTC
.,TRBV29-1,TRBJ2-3,.,CIVADFGGQGRQYF,TGCATCGTTGCGGATTTTGGAGGCCAGGGTAGGCAGTATTTT
.,TRBV29-1,TRBJ2-7,.,CSVDTGRGDEQYF,TGCAGCGTTGATACCGGCAGGGGTGACGAGCAGTACTTC